The next 22 T cell receptor beta chains were all read from a single sample in a study of spatial heterogeneity in lung cancer. Study-wide points: Counts of expanded intratumoral alpha and beta TCRs tracked tumor mutation counts.

Time point indicated: sample taken at primary tumor resection. No antigen is known for these receptors. MiXCR, run by TCRdb on the 5' RACE reads, gives a single entry per CDR3 protein. The sample contains about 7,000 distinct CDR3 sequences, less than 15% of which appear only once. The starting material was lung tumor tissue, obtained at surgery. The origin of the receptors is a male donor with early-stage non-small cell lung cancer.

This clonotype is medium-sized by share. This beta chain is an unintended read in a library built for alpha chains; its size means little. CDR3 residues: CASSLGGGRNQPQHF. CDR3 coding DNA: TGTGCCAGCAGTTTGGGAGGGGGTAGGAATCAGCCCCAGCATTTT. This chain connects TRBV28 to TRBJ1-5; D may be TRBD1 (6 bases). CDR3 length equals 15 residues. Germline V CDR1 and CDR2: MDHEN, SYDVKM. Trimming left V 3 bases short and J 4 bases short, with 13 bases between.

This clonotype was observed many times. Because this beta chain is a stray read in a library intended to capture alpha chains, its abundance should not be given much weight. The chain carries TRBV7-6 and TRBJ2-7; TRBD2 matches at 8 bases. Trimming at V came to 5 bases and at J to 5 bases, leaving 2 bases not matched to a gene. Germline CDR1 and CDR2: SGHVS and FNYEAQ. The CDR3 extends over 12 amino acids. The CDR3 spells CASSPGGDEQYF. CDR3 DNA sequence: TGTGCCAGCAGCCCCGGGGGGGACGAGCAGTACTTC.

By share of the sample, this clonotype is medium-sized. The library was built for alpha chains, so this beta chain is an off-target read and its size means little. In DNA, the CDR3 is TGTGCCACCACCGGGACTAGCGGGAGGGCCGTCCACGAGCAGTACTTC. Amino acid sequence: CATTGTSGRAVHEQYF. The chain joins TRBV27 to TRBJ2-7, with 16 positions matching TRBD2. Trimming took 10 bases from V and 5 from J; bases not matched to a gene: 11. The CDR3 is made up of 16 amino acids. The germline gives CDR1 MNHEY, CDR2 SMNVEV (reference sequence).

This clonotype qualifies as large. The size of this beta chain means little, since it is a stray read in a library made for alpha chains. The chain recombines TRBV25-1 with TRBJ1-5; TRBD1 aligns across 8 bases. The V segment lost 5 bases and the J segment 7 bases; nucleotides outside the gene matches: 7. CDR1 MGHDK and CDR2 SYGVNS come from the germline V gene. The CDR3 runs to 14 residues. The CDR3 DNA reads as TGTGCCAGCAGTTCCCAGGGGGCGAGGCAGCCCCAGCATTTT. Protein product: CASSSQGARQPQHF.

In its sample, this clonotype is medium-sized (0.01 to 0.1%). This beta chain represents an off-target read in a library built for alpha chains; its size is of limited meaning. The V call is TRBV7-2, the J call TRBJ1-4, with no clear D. CDR1 is SGHTA, CDR2 FQGNSA, per germline. Trimming left V 2 bases short and J 8 bases short, with 12 bases between. This CDR3 has 14 amino acids. This CDR3 reads CASSLRGPEEKLFF. The CDR3 region has the DNA TGTGCCAGCAGCTTAAGAGGGCCCGAAGAAAAACTGTTTTTT.

This clonotype is termed medium-sized. A library prepared for alpha chains yielded this beta chain as an off-target read; its size is of little meaning. This sequence joins TRBV20-1 and TRBJ2-7; the D gene is possibly TRBD1 (5 bases). The germline gives CDR1 DFQATT, CDR2 SNEGSKA (reference sequence). This CDR3 comprises 13 residues. Trimming took 5 bases from V and 3 from J, leaving 14 bases between them. CDR3 nucleotides: TGCAGTGCTTCCTTGCCAGGGAACTACGAGCAGTACGTC. It codes for CSASLPGNYEQYV.

This clonotype is categorized as medium-sized. Little can be read into the size of this beta chain, an off-target read in a library designed for alpha chains. This chain joins TRBV10-2 and TRBJ1-6; perhaps TRBD1 as D (6 bases). CDR1 is WSHSY and CDR2 is SAAADI in the germline V gene. The ends were cut back, 4 bases at V and 0 bases at J, with 19 bases in the middle. The CDR3 is 19 amino acids. The CDR3 loop reads CASSVSGQGSSSYNSPLHF. CDR3 nucleotide sequence: TGCGCCAGCAGTGTGTCTGGGCAGGGGTCGAGCTCCTATAATTCACCCCTCCACTTT.

By sample share, this clonotype is medium-sized. A library made for alpha chains picked up this beta chain off target, so its size means little. The CDR3 region is CASRRLTPEESGANVLTF. CDR3 nucleotide sequence: TGTGCCAGCAGGCGACTCACCCCAGAGGAATCTGGGGCCAACGTCCTGACTTTC. The chain carries TRBV2 and TRBJ2-6; D uncertain. CDR3 size: 18 residues. CDR1 is SNHLY, CDR2 FYNNEI, per germline. V shed 6 bases and J shed 1 base, with 19 bases lying between them. Complete variable domain (other parts from reference TRBV2 and TRBJ2-6): EPEVTQTPSHQVTQMGQEVILRCVPISNHLYFYWYRQILGQKVEFLVSFYNNEISEKSEIFDDQFSVERPDGSNFTLKIRSTKLEDSAMYFCASRRLTPEESGANVLTFGAGSRLTVL.

This clonotype was detected ten times or more. This beta chain turned up in a library designed for alpha chains; as an off-target read, its abundance says little. J is TRBJ1-2 and V is TRBV29-1; no clear D. The CDR3 covers 12 residues. V lost 2 bases, J lost 6 bases, and 10 bases lay in between. The germline V gene encodes CDR1 SQVTM and CDR2 ANQGSEA. CDR3 sequence: CSVEKGIDGYTF. The CDR3 DNA is TGCAGCGTTGAAAAGGGAATCGATGGCTACACCTTC.

This clonotype was observed at least ten times. The junction departs from germline at one end; a sequencing error may be responsible. Since it is a stray read in a library aimed at alpha chains, this beta chain has a size that is not meaningful. This chain connects TRBV2 to TRBJ2-4; D is unclear. Germline assignment: CDR1 SNHLY and CDR2 FYNNEI. CDR3 size: 14 residues. The CDR3 region is CASREEAAKNIQYF. The CDR3 DNA is TGTGCCAGCCGTGAAGAAGCGGCCAAAAACATTCAGTACTTC.

This clonotype has at least ten counts. Since the library was made to target alpha chains, this beta chain is a stray read and its abundance is not meaningful. V is TRBV5-1 and J is TRBJ2-6; D possibly matches TRBD1 or TRBD2 (6 bases each). Deletions cut 4 bases from V and 0 bases from J, with 11 bases between. CDR3 length: 16 residues. Looked up from germline, CDR1 is SGHRS and CDR2 is YFSETQ. The CDR3 DNA is TGCGCCAGCAGCCCAGAGGGGGGCTCTGGGGCCAACGTCCTGACTTTC. This gives the protein CASSPEGGSGANVLTF.

Concerning this clonotype itself: As an off-target read in a library built for alpha chains, this beta chain has a frequency of little significance. This chain uses TRBV20-1 with TRBJ2-3; D unresolved. The CDR3 is 13 residues long. CDR1 DFQATT and CDR2 SNEGSKA come from the germline V gene (reference sequence). V was pared by 1 base and J by 6 bases, with 11 bases between. Written as DNA, the CDR3 is TGCAGTGCTAGAGGGCGGCTCAGGGATACGCAGTATTTT. Protein product: CSARGRLRDTQYF.

In the case of this clonotype: A library made for alpha chains picked up this beta chain off target, so its size means little. The rearrangement uses TRBV6-5 and TRBJ1-4; a weak D match, TRBD1 (5 bases). CDR3 size: 15 residues. The V end was cut by 2 bases, the J end by 0 bases, with 7 bases between. Germline V gene lookup returns CDR1 MNHEY and CDR2 SVGAGI. Here the CDR3 reads CASSYQGATNEKLFF. The CDR3, as DNA: TGTGCCAGCAGTTACCAGGGTGCAACTAATGAAAAACTGTTTTTT.

This clonotype was seen at least ten times. As an off-target read in a library built for alpha chains, this beta chain has a frequency of little significance. The chain recombines TRBV28 with TRBJ1-1; D is uncertain. CDR1 and CDR2 from the germline V gene are MDHEN and SYDVKM. V was trimmed by 5 bases and J by 2 bases, leaving 3 bases between them. CDR3 size: 11 residues. This CDR3 is CASSGNTEAFF. The CDR3 DNA reads TGTGCCAGCAGTGGAAACACTGAAGCTTTCTTT.

This clonotype was detected ten times or more. This beta chain was picked up by a library intended for alpha chains and is off target, so its count carries little meaning. V and J are TRBV7-9 and TRBJ2-5; 14 positions agree with TRBD2. Germline V gene data show CDR1 as SEHNR and CDR2 as FQNEAQ (reference sequence). J gave up 3 bases and V 5 bases, and 8 bases lay outside the gene matches. The CDR3 sequence is 17 residues long. The CDR3 here is CASSSFPGLAGEETQYF. CDR3 coding DNA: TGTGCCAGCAGCAGTTTTCCGGGACTAGCGGGAGAAGAGACCCAGTACTTC.

This clonotype occurred many times. The library was built for alpha chains, so this beta chain is an off-target read and its size means little. V is TRBV4-1 and J is TRBJ1-2; tentatively, D is TRBD1 (6 bases). Germline V gives CDR1 MGHRA, CDR2 YSYEKL. The CDR3 extends over 16 amino acids. Trimming pared 0 bases from V and 4 bases from J, leaving 15 bases between. The CDR3 sequence: CASSQEAHREGYGYTF. The CDR3 nucleotides read TGCGCCAGCAGCCAAGAGGCGCACAGGGAGGGCTATGGCTACACCTTC.

This clonotype was observed many times. Found in a library prepared for alpha chains, this beta chain is an off-target read, and its abundance has little meaning. The chain combines TRBV7-3 with TRBJ2-5; 15 bases are shared with TRBD2. The CDR3 has 17 amino acids. Germline-derived CDR1 and CDR2 are SGHTA and FQGTGA. Unmatched junction bases numbered 7, after V lost 4 bases and J lost 4 bases. The CDR3 region has the DNA TGTGCCAGCAGCTCCGGGACTAGCGGGAGGACCGGAGAGACCCAGTACTTC. As protein: CASSSGTSGRTGETQYF.

This clonotype was detected many times. Sequence at one end of the junction differs from germline and may be a read error. Because this beta chain is a stray read in a library intended to capture alpha chains, its abundance should not be given much weight. This chain connects TRBV27 to TRBJ2-7; D is unclear. The CDR3 is 14 amino acids. Germline CDR1 reads MNHEY; CDR2 reads SMNVEV (reference sequence). For the CDR3, the DNA is TGTGCCAGCAGCTTATTTGGGTCTTTTAACGAGCAGTACTTC. Protein: CASSLFGSFNEQYF.

Many counts were recorded for this clonotype. This beta chain is an off-target read within a library intended for alpha chains, so its frequency means little. CDR3 region: CASSLAQNVYNEQFF. The CDR3, as DNA: TGTGCCAGCAGCTTAGCCCAGAACGTATACAATGAGCAGTTCTTC. The J gene is TRBJ2-1, the V gene TRBV11-1; D is ambiguous. Germline V gene data show CDR1 as SGHAT and CDR2 as FQDESV (reference sequence). The CDR3 runs 15 residues. V dropped 0 bases and J dropped 4 bases, with 10 bases sitting between them.

Sample share makes this clonotype medium-sized (0.01 to 0.1%). Little can be read into the size of this beta chain, an off-target read in a library designed for alpha chains. The chain is built from TRBV11-3 and TRBJ2-1, with D hard to call. Trimming shortened V by 5 bases and J by 6 bases, and 11 bases separated the two germline ends. The germline V gene has CDR1 SGHNT and CDR2 YENEEA. CDR3 length: 13 amino acids. CDR3 in amino acids: CASSHPPANEQFF. CDR3 sequence (DNA): TGTGCCAGCAGCCACCCACCGGCCAATGAGCAGTTCTTC.

This clonotype was recorded many times. This beta chain is a stray sequence in a library constructed for alpha chains; its clone size is not meaningful. This chain joins TRBV12-3 or TRBV12-4 and TRBJ1-1, with D unresolved. The length of the CDR3 is 11 residues. V was pared by 2 bases and J by 11 bases, with 9 bases between. The CDR3 is CASSLFGNAFF. The CDR3 DNA reads as TGTGCCAGCAGTTTATTCGGGAACGCTTTCTTT.

This clonotype has at least ten counts. As an off-target read in a library built for alpha chains, this beta chain has a frequency of little significance. The chain is built from TRBV20-1 and TRBJ2-3; the D is unclear. The CDR3 runs to 14 residues. Germline V gene lookup returns CDR1 DFQATT and CDR2 SNEGSKA (reference sequence). The V and J ends lost 3 bases and 0 bases respectively, with 10 bases between them. The CDR3 region is CSASPTPSTDTQYF. The CDR3 DNA reads TGCAGTGCTAGTCCCACACCTAGCACAGATACGCAGTATTTT.